Each of the 18 T cell receptor beta chains below was sequenced from the same sample in a study of blood T cell repertoires in COVID-19. Generated by immunoSEQ multiplex PCR, the TCRdb table keeps only in-frame clones and is missing some. The sample yields fewer than 400,000 clones, around 90% seen once. Source material: peripheral blood. The receptors originated from a human donor in a cohort sampled during active COVID-19.

This chain connects TRBV7-6 to TRBJ2-7, with D possibly matching TRBD1 (6 bases). Germline V CDR1 and CDR2: SGHVS, FNYEAQ. V dropped 1 base and J dropped 2 bases, with 24 bases sitting between them. The CDR3 is made up of 19 amino acids. CDR3 bases: TGTGCCAGCAGCTTAGTAATACAGGGCCGTATCCCGAACCCCTACGAGCAGTACTTC. Translated, it gives CASSLVIQGRIPNPYEQYF. Supplemented by reference TRBV7-6 and TRBJ2-7, the full variable domain reads GAGVSQSPRYKVTKRGQDVALRCDPISGHVSLYWYRQALGQGPEFLTYFNYEAQQDKSGLPNDRFSAERPEGSISTLTIQRTEQRDSAMYRCASSLVIQGRIPNPYEQYFGPGTRLTVT.

CDR3: CASSGGRDSTDTQYF. The CDR3 DNA is TGTGCCAGCAGTGGGGGGAGGGATAGCACAGATACGCAGTATTTT. V gene TRBV28 combines with J gene TRBJ2-3, with 7 bases aligning to TRBD2. The V gene end was trimmed by 5 bases and the J gene end by 0 bases; junction bases not matched to a gene: 5. CDR1 is MDHEN, CDR2 SYDVKM, per germline. This CDR3 spans 15 amino acids.

V and J are TRBV12-3 or TRBV12-4 and TRBJ1-2; D is possibly TRBD1 (5 bases). This CDR3 is 13 amino acids long. The V gene lost 6 bases and the J gene lost 8 bases, with 16 bases spanning the gap. CDR3 protein: CASSPEQVVGYTF. CDR3 bases: TGTGCCAGCAGCCCGGAACAGGTTGTGGGCTACACCTTC.

This chain connects TRBV7-3 to TRBJ2-1; a weak D match, TRBD1 (5 bases). Trimming shortened V by 3 bases and J by 4 bases, and 16 bases separated the two germline ends. There are 16 residues in the CDR3. The germline V gene has CDR1 SGHTA and CDR2 FQGTGA. The CDR3 loop is CASSFGAGPYYNEQFF. Here the CDR3 DNA reads TGTGCCAGCAGCTTTGGCGCAGGGCCCTATTACAATGAGCAGTTCTTC.

The genes are TRBV3-1 (or the pseudogene TRBV3-2) and TRBJ2-5; D gene ambiguous. From germline, CDR1 is LGHDT and CDR2 YNNKEL (reference sequence). The CDR3 is 14 amino acids. The germline V and J ends were trimmed by 0 bases and 7 bases, with 12 bases remaining between them. In DNA, the CDR3 is TGTGCCAGCAGCCAAGATCGGTCCGGCGGGACCCAGTACTTC. Its protein product is CASSQDRSGGTQYF.

The chain carries TRBV30 and TRBJ1-2; D gene ambiguous. Germline assignment: CDR1 GTSNPN and CDR2 SVGIG (reference sequence). The CDR3 consists of 12 residues. V lost 4 bases, J lost 6 bases, and 12 bases lay in between. CDR3 sequence (DNA): TGTGCCTGGAACTCCGGCGGGAATGGCTACACCTTC. Translated: CAWNSGGNGYTF.

The gene calls are TRBV6-5 and TRBJ2-7; D is perhaps TRBD1 (6 bases). This CDR3 spans 14 amino acids. Germline V gives CDR1 MNHEY, CDR2 SVGAGI. The ends were cut back, 2 bases at V and 6 bases at J, with 14 bases in the middle. The CDR3 DNA follows: TGTGCCAGCAGTTACGGGACAAGGCACCGCGAGCAGTACTTC. It encodes CASSYGTRHREQYF.

V and J are TRBV29-1 and TRBJ1-2, with TRBD1 matching 7 bases. CDR3 size: 13 residues. The V gene's germline CDR1 is SQVTM and CDR2 ANQGSEA. V was clipped by 8 bases and J by 0 bases; unmatched bases: 6. The chain's CDR3 is CSSGDSPNYGYTF. CDR3 sequence (DNA): TGCAGCTCTGGGGACAGTCCTAACTATGGCTACACCTTC. Full variable domain (remainder filled in from reference TRBV29-1 and TRBJ1-2): SAVISQKPSRDICQRGTSLTIQCQVDSQVTMMFWYRQQPGQSLTLIATANQGSEATYESGFVIDKFPISRPNLTFSTLTVSNMSPEDSSIYLCSSGDSPNYGYTFGSGTRLTVV.

The chain links TRBV19 to TRBJ2-1, with 7 bases that match TRBD2. Germline values: CDR1 LNHDA, CDR2 SQIVND (reference sequence). With V trimmed by 3 bases and J by 5 bases, 13 bases remained unmatched. There are 17 residues in the CDR3. The CDR3 region is CASSIAPWSGAHNEQFF. The CDR3 nucleotides read TGTGCCAGTAGTATCGCTCCCTGGAGCGGGGCTCACAATGAGCAGTTCTTC.

About this clone itself: Other DNA sequences in the same sample also yield this CDR3. The rearrangement uses TRBV5-1 and TRBJ2-1; D remains unclear. The germline CDR1 and CDR2 sequences are SGHRS and YFSETQ. Trimming shortened V by 1 base and J by 7 bases, and 3 bases separated the two germline ends. CDR3 length: 11 residues. CDR3: CASSLLNEQFF. The CDR3 DNA is TGCGCCAGCAGCTTGTTAAATGAGCAGTTCTTC.

V gene TRBV7-8 combines with J gene TRBJ2-7; TRBD1 aligns across 7 bases. The CDR3 consists of 15 residues. Germline V lookup: CDR1 SGHVS, CDR2 FQNEAQ. V gave up 5 bases and J gave up 3 bases; unmatched junction bases: 10. For the CDR3, the DNA is TGTGCCAGCAGCCAGAACCCGGGACAGAACTACGAGCAGTACTTC. It specifies CASSQNPGQNYEQYF.

The chain couples TRBV20-1 to TRBJ2-7; 9 nucleotides align to TRBD2. This CDR3 has 15 residues. V gave up 3 bases and J gave up 5 bases; unmatched junction bases: 11. CDR1 and CDR2 from the germline V gene are DFQATT and SNEGSKA (reference sequence). The CDR3 DNA is TGCAGTGCTAGTAAAGTAGCGGGAGCTGGGGACGAGCAGTACTTC. Translation gives CSASKVAGAGDEQYF.

Comment on this clone: One junction end disagrees with the germline gene, perhaps due to a read error. The rearrangement uses TRBV19 and TRBJ1-3; the D is unclear. The germline V gene encodes CDR1 LNHDA and CDR2 SQIVND (reference sequence). The CDR3 totals 13 residues. CDR3 nucleotides: TGTGCCAGTAGTGGCGGGATTGGAGACACCATATATTTT. Amino acid sequence: CASSGGIGDTIYF.

The V and J genes are TRBV5-4 and TRBJ2-3; D is possibly TRBD1 (6 bases). Germline-derived CDR1 and CDR2 are SGHNT and YYREEE (reference sequence). CDR3 length: 15 residues. Trimming removed 4 bases from V and 3 bases from J, with 15 bases in between. Written as DNA, the CDR3 is TGTGCCAGCAGCCGTGGGGCAGGGGCGACAGATACGCAGTATTTT. Amino acid sequence: CASSRGAGATDTQYF.

This rearrangement joins TRBV19 to TRBJ1-1; tentative D call: TRBD1 (6 bases). The germline V and J ends were trimmed by 3 bases and 4 bases, with 24 bases remaining between them. The V gene's germline CDR1 is LNHDA and CDR2 SQIVND (reference sequence). CDR3 length: 18 residues. The CDR3: CASSILGQGNIEGTEAFF. In DNA form, the CDR3 reads TGTGCCAGTAGTATCCTGGGGCAGGGGAATATAGAAGGCACTGAAGCTTTCTTT. Full variable domain (missing parts from reference TRBV19 and TRBJ1-1): DGGITQSPKYLFRKEGQNVTLSCEQNLNHDAMYWYRQDPGQGLRLIYYSQIVNDFQKGDIAEGYSVSREKKESFPLTVTSAQKNPTAFYLCASSILGQGNIEGTEAFFGQGTRLTVV.

The chain carries TRBV18 and TRBJ2-1; D perhaps matches TRBD2 (6 bases). This CDR3 region has 12 residues. The V end was cut by 8 bases, the J end by 2 bases, with 7 bases between. Germline values: CDR1 KGHSH, CDR2 LQKENI. The CDR3 here is CASAGTYNEQFF. DNA for the CDR3: TGTGCCAGCGCGGGGACCTACAATGAGCAGTTCTTC.

CDR3 DNA sequence: TGTGCCAGCAGCCCTAGGGACCAGGGGGACTCTGGAAACACCATATATTTT. Translation: CASSPRDQGDSGNTIYF. V and J are TRBV7-4 and TRBJ1-3, with 7 bases lining up with TRBD1. With V trimmed by 5 bases and J by 0 bases, 10 bases remained unmatched. The CDR3 has 17 amino acids. Germline CDR1 and CDR2: SGHVT and SQSDAQ.

The CDR3 DNA follows: TGCAGCGTTCGGACTAGCGGGAGTTCGGGAGAGACCCAGTACTTC. Translation gives CSVRTSGSSGETQYF. The chain carries TRBV29-1 and TRBJ2-5; 13 bases align to TRBD2. This CDR3 comprises 15 residues. Looked up from germline, CDR1 is SQVTM and CDR2 is ANQGSEA. V lost 5 bases and J lost 4; bases outside the gene matches: 7. The whole variable domain, filled in from reference TRBV29-1 and TRBJ2-5, reads SAVISQKPSRDICQRGTSLTIQCQVDSQVTMMFWYRQQPGQSLTLIATANQGSEATYESGFVIDKFPISRPNLTFSTLTVSNMSPEDSSIYLCSVRTSGSSGETQYFGPGTRLLVL.